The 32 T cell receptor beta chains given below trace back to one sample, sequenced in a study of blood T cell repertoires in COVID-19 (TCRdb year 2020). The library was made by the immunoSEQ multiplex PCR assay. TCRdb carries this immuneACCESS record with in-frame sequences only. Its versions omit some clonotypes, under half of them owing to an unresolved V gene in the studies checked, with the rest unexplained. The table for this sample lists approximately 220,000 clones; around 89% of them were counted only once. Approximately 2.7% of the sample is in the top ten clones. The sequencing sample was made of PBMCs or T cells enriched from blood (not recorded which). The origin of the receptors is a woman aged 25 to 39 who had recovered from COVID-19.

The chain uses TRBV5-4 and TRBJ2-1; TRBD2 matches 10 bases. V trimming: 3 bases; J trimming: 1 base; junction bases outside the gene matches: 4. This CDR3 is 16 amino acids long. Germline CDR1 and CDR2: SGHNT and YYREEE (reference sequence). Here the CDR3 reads CASSSSGGPSYNEQFF. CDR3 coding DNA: TGTGCCAGCAGCTCTAGCGGGGGCCCTTCCTACAATGAGCAGTTCTTC.

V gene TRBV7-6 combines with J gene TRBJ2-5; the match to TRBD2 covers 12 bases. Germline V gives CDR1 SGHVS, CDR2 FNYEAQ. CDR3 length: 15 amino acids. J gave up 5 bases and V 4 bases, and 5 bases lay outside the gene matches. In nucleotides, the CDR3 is TGTGCCAGCAGCTCTAGCGGGGGGGATACGGAGACCCAGTACTTC. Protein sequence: CASSSSGGDTETQYF. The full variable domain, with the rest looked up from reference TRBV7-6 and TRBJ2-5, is GAGVSQSPRYKVTKRGQDVALRCDPISGHVSLYWYRQALGQGPEFLTYFNYEAQQDKSGLPNDRFSAERPEGSISTLTIQRTEQRDSAMYRCASSSSGGDTETQYFGPGTRLLVL.

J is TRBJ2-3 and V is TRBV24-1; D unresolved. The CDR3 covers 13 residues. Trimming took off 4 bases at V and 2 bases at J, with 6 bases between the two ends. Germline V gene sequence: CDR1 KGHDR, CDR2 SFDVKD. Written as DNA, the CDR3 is TGTGCCACCAGTGAGGCTTACACAGATACGCAGTATTTT. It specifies CATSEAYTDTQYF.

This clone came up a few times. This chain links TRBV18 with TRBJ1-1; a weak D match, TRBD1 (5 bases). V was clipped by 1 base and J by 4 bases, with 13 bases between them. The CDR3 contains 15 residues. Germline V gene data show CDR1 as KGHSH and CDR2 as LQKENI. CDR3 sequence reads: CASSPLNQGSTEAFF. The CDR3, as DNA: TGTGCCAGCTCACCACTCAATCAGGGATCCACTGAAGCTTTCTTT.

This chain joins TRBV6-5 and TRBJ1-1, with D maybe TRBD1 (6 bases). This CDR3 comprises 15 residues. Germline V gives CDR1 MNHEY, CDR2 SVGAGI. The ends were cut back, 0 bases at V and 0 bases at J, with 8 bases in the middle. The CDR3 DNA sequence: TGTGCCAGCAGTTACTCGTCAGGGGTGAACACTGAAGCTTTCTTT. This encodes CASSYSSGVNTEAFF.

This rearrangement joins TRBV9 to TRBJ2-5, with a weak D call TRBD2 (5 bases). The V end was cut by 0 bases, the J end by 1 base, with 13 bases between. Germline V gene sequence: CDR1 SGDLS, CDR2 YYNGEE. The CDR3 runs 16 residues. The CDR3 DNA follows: TGTGCCAGCAGCGTAGCTAGTGAGGGTATCCAAGAGACCCAGTACTTC. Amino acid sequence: CASSVASEGIQETQYF.

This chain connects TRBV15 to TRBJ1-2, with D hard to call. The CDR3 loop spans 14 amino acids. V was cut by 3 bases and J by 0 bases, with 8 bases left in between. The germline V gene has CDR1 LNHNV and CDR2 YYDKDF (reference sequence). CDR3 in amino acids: CATSSNSANYGYTF. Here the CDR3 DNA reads TGTGCCACCAGCAGCAATTCAGCTAACTATGGCTACACCTTC.

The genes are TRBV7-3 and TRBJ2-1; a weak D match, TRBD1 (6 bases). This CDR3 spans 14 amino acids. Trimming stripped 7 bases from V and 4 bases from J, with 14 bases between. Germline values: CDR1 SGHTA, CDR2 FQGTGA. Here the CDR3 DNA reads TGTGCCAGCACCACAGAGGGACAATACAATGAGCAGTTCTTC. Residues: CASTTEGQYNEQFF.

The CDR3 DNA reads TGTGCCAGCAACAACAAGATCACAGGGGGGAATCAGCCCCAGCATTTT. Translation: CASNNKITGGNQPQHF. The rearrangement links TRBV6-6 to TRBJ1-5, with 8 bases fitting TRBD1. Trimming took 7 bases from V and 4 from J; bases not matched to a gene: 12. CDR1 MNHNY and CDR2 SVGAGI come from the germline V gene (reference sequence). The CDR3 covers 16 residues.

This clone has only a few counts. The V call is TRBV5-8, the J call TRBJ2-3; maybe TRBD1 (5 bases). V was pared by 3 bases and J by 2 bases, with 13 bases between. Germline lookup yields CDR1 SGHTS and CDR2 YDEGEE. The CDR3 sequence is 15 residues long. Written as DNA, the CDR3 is TGTGCCAGCAGCTCCTCAGGACACATCACAGATACGCAGTATTTT. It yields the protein CASSSSGHITDTQYF. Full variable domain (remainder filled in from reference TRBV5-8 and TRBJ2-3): EAGVTQSPTHLIKTRGQQATLRCSPISGHTSVYWYQQALGLGLQFLLWYDEGEERNRGNFPPRFSGRQFPNYSSELNVNALELEDSALYLCASSSSGHITDTQYFGPGTRLTVL.

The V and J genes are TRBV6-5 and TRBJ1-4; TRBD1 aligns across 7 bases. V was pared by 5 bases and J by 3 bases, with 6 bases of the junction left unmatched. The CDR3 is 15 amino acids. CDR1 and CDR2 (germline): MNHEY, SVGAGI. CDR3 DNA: TGTGCCAGCAGTAGATCGACAGGGTCTAATGAAAAACTGTTTTTT. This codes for CASSRSTGSNEKLFF.

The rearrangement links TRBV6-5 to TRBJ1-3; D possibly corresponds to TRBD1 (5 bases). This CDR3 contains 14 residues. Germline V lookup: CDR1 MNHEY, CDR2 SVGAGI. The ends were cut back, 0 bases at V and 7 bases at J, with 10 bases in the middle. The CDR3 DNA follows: TGTGCCAGCAGTTACTCCCCAGGGCCCAACACCATATATTTT. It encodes CASSYSPGPNTIYF.

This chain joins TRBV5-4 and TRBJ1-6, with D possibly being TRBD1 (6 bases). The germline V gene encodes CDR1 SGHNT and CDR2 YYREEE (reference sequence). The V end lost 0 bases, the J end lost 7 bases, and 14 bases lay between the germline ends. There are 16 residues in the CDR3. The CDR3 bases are TGTGCCAGCAGCTTGGGGTTAACTCAGGGGAATTCACCCCTCCACTTT. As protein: CASSLGLTQGNSPLHF.

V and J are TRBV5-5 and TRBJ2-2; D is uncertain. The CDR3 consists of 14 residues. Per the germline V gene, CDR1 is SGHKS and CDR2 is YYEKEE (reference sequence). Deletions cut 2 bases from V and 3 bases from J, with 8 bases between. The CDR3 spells CASSFGGDTGELFF. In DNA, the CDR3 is TGTGCCAGCAGCTTTGGCGGAGACACCGGGGAGCTGTTTTTT.

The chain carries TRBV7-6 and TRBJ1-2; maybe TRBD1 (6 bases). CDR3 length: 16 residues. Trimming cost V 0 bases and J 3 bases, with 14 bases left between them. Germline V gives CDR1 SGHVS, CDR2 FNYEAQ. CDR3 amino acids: CASSLAEGEGDYGYTF. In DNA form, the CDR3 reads TGTGCCAGCAGCTTAGCAGAGGGGGAGGGAGACTATGGCTACACCTTC.

The CDR3 spells CASSSTSASTDTQYF. The CDR3 coding sequence is TGTGCCAGCAGCTCAACTAGCGCTAGCACAGATACGCAGTATTTT. The chain employs TRBV7-7 and TRBJ2-3; TRBD2 matches 7 bases. The CDR3 totals 15 residues. Germline CDR1 SSHAT, CDR2 FNYEAQ (reference sequence). With 4 bases clipped from V and 0 bases from J, the junction kept 4 bases outside the gene matches.

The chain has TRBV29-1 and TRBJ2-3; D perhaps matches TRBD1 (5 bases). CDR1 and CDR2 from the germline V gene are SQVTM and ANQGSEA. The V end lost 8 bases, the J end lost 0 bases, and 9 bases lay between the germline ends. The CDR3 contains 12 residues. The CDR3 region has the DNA TGCAGCACCCAGGGAAGCACAGATACGCAGTATTTT. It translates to CSTQGSTDTQYF.

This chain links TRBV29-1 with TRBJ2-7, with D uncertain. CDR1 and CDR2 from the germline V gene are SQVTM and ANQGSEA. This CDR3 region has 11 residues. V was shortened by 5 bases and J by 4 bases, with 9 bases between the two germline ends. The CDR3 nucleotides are TGCAGCGTTCTAGGAGCTTACGAGCAGTACTTC. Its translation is CSVLGAYEQYF.

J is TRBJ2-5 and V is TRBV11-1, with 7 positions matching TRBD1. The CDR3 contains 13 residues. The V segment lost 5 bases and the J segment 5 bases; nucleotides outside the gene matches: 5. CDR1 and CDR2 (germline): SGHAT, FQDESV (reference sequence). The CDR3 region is CASSRDRGETQYF. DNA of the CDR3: TGTGCCAGCAGCCGGGACAGAGGGGAGACCCAGTACTTC.

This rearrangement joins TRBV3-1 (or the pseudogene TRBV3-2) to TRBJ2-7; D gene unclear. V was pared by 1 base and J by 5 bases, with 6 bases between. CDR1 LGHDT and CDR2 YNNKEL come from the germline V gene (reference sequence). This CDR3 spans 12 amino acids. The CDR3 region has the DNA TGTGCCAGCAGCCAAGTCTTCGACGAGCAGTACTTC. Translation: CASSQVFDEQYF.

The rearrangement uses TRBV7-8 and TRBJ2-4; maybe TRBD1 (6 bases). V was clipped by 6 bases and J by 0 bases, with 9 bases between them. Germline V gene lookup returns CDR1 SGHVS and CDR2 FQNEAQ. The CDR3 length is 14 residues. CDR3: CASSSTGAKNIQYF. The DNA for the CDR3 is TGTGCCAGCAGTTCGACAGGAGCCAAAAACATTCAGTACTTC.

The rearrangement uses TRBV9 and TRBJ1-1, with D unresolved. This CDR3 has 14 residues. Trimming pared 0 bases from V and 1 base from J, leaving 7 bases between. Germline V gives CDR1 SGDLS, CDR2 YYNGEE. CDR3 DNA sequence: TGTGCCAGCAGCGTAGGCAGGTGGAACACTGAAGCTTTCTTT. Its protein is CASSVGRWNTEAFF.

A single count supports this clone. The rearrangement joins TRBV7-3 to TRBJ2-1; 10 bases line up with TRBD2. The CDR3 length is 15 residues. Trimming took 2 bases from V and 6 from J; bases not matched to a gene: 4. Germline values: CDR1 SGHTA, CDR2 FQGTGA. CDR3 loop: CASSLVLAGANEQFF. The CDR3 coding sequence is TGTGCCAGCAGCTTAGTCCTAGCGGGGGCCAATGAGCAGTTCTTC.

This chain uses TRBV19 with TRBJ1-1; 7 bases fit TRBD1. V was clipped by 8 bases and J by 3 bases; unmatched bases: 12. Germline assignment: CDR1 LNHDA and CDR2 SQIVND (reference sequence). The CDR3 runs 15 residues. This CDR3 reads CASADRRLGDTEAFF. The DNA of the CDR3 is TGTGCCAGTGCGGACAGGAGGCTGGGGGACACTGAAGCTTTCTTT.

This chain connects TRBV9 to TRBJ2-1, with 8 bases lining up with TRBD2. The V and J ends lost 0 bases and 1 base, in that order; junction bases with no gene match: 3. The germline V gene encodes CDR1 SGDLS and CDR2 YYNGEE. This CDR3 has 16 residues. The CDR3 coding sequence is TGTGCCAGCAGCGTAGGCGGGGGGTTTTCCTACAATGAGCAGTTCTTC. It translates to CASSVGGGFSYNEQFF.

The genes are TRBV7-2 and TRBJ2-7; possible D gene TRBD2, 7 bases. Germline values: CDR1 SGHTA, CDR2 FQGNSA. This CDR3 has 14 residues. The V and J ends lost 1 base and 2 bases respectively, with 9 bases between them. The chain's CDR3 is CASSLEGGPYEQYF. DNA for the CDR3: TGTGCCAGCAGCTTAGAGGGGGGGCCCTACGAGCAGTACTTC.

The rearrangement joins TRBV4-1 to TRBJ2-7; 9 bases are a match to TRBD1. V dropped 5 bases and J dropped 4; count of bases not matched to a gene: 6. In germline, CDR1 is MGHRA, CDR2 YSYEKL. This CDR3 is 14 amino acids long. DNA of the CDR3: TGCGCCAGCAGCTCTAGGACAGGGGATTACGAGCAGTACTTC. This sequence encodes CASSSRTGDYEQYF.

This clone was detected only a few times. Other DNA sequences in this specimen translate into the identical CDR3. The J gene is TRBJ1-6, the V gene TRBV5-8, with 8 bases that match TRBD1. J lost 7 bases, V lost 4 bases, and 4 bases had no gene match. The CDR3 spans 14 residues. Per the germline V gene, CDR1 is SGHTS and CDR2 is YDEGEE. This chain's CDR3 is CASSLGQENSPLHF. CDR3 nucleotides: TGTGCCAGCAGCCTGGGACAGGAGAATTCACCCCTCCACTTT.

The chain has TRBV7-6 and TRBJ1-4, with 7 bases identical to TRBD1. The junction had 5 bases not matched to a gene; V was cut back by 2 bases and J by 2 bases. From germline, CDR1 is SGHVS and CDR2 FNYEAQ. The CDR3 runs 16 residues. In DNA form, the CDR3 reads TGTGCCAGCAGCTTACGACAGGGCAGGACTAATGAAAAACTGTTTTTT. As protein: CASSLRQGRTNEKLFF.

Here the CDR3 reads CASSSYQQGINQPQHF. The DNA for the CDR3 is TGTGCCAGCAGTTCTTACCAACAGGGGATCAATCAGCCCCAGCATTTT. The chain employs TRBV28 and TRBJ1-5; 7 nucleotides align to TRBD1. Trimming cost V 4 bases and J 3 bases; bases outside gene matches: 9. The CDR3 runs 16 residues. Germline V gene lookup returns CDR1 MDHEN and CDR2 SYDVKM.

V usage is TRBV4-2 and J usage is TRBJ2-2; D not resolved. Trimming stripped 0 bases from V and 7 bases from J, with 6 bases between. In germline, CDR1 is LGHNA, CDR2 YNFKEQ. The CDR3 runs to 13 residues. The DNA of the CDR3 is TGTGCCAGCAGCCAAGATCTAGTCGGGGAGCTGTTTTTT. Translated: CASSQDLVGELFF.

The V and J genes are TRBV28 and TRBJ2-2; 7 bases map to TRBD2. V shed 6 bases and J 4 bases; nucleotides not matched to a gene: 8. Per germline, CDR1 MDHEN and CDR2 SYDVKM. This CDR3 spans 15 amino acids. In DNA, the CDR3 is TGTGCCAGCAGGAGGACTAGTGTGTCCACCGGGGAGCTGTTTTTT. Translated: CASRRTSVSTGELFF. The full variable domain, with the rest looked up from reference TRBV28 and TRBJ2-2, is DVKVTQSSRYLVKRTGEKVFLECVQDMDHENMFWYRQDPGLGLRLIYFSYDVKMKEKGDIPEGYSVSREKKERFSLILESASTNQTSMYLCASRRTSVSTGELFFGEGSRLTVL.